The text below deals with one T cell receptor (beta chain). Its target is unknown. This CDR3 has 11 amino acids. Trimming removed 6 bases at V and 3 bases at J, with 6 bases between. Per germline, CDR1 SEHNR and CDR2 FQNEAQ (reference sequence). The sample belongs to a study of cytomegalovirus exposure and HLA in healthy donors. Whole-study findings and limits: With high specificity and sensitivity, the classifier reportedly diagnosed cytomegalovirus status. Across all donors, roughly uniform sequencing depth was an assumption of the presence/absence analyses.

13 Jbeta primers and 60 Vbeta primers were used for the PCR. Sequencing was performed with immunoSEQ multiplex PCR; in TCRdb, only in-frame clones are kept and a portion is missing. The sample has approximately 160,000 clones; about 77% are singletons. The source is a man between 18 and 35 years old in good health and CMV-seropositive. Sequenced: PBMCs. The chain couples TRBV7-9 to TRBJ2-7; unclear D gene. The CDR3, as DNA: TGTGCCAGCAGTTCAAACTACGAGCAGTACTTC. Its protein product is CASSSNYEQYF.